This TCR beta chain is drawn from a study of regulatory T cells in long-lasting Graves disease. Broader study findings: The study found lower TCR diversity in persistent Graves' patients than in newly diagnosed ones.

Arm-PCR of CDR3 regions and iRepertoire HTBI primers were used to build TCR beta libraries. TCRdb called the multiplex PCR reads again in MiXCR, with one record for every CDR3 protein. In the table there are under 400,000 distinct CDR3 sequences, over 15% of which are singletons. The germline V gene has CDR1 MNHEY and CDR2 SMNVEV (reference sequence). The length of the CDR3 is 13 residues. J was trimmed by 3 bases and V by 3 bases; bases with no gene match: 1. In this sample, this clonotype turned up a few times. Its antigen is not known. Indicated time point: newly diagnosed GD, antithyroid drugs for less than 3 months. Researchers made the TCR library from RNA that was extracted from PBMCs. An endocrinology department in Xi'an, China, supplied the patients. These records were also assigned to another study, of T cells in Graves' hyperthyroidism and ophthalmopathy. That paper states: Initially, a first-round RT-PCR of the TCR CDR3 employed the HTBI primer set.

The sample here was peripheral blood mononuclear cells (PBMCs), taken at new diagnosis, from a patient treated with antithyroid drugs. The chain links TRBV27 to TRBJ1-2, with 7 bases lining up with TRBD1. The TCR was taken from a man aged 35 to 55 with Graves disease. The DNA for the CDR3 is TGTGCCAGCAGTTTTAGGGGGCACTATGGCTACACCTTC. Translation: CASSFRGHYGYTF.